This passage covers 12 T cell receptor beta chains from one sample sequenced in a study of response to subunit inactivated influenza vaccine. TCRdb analysed the RT-PCR reads with MiXCR anew, one entry per CDR3 protein. The sample lists roughly 700,000 distinct CDR3 sequences, roughly 14% occurring once. The sample consisted of PBMCs from blood, taken around two weeks before vaccination. Every receptor here comes from a man aged 50 to 59 who received an inactivated influenza vaccine.

This clonotype was counted at least ten times. The chain carries TRBV10-3 and TRBJ1-5; possible D gene TRBD1, 6 bases. The CDR3 is made up of 14 amino acids. With 3 bases removed from V and 7 bases from J, the gap between germline ends came to 13 bases. CDR1 and CDR2 from the germline V gene are ENHRY and SYGVKD. CDR3 nucleotide sequence: TGTGCCATCAGTGAAACAGGGTTAGGGCAGCCCCAGCATTTT. Translating it yields CAISETGLGQPQHF.

In its sample, this clonotype was seen a few times. The chain has TRBV4-3 and TRBJ2-7; 12 positions match TRBD2. The germline V gene has CDR1 LGHNA and CDR2 YSLEER. The CDR3 contains 15 residues. The trim removed 4 bases at V and 4 bases at J, leaving 5 bases unmatched. The CDR3 region is CASSLRLAGEYEQYF. DNA for the CDR3: TGCGCCAGCAGCCTCCGACTAGCGGGAGAGTACGAGCAGTACTTC.

V gene TRBV7-2 combines with J gene TRBJ2-7; possible D gene TRBD1, 5 bases. The CDR3 runs to 17 residues. Trimming left V 5 bases short and J 0 bases short, with 20 bases between. Germline V gene sequence: CDR1 SGHTA, CDR2 FQGNSA. CDR3 in DNA: TGTGCCAGCAGCCCTTCCACAGGAGTGTACTCCTCCTACGAGCAGTACTTC. Its translation: CASSPSTGVYSSYEQYF.

The rearrangement uses TRBV3-1 and TRBJ2-7; TRBD1 matches 9 bases. Germline V lookup: CDR1 LGHDT, CDR2 YNNKEL (reference sequence). J was trimmed by 3 bases and V by 8 bases; bases with no gene match: 23. The CDR3 covers 19 residues. CDR3 region: CASCKTGGRAPNFGYEQYF. CDR3 bases: TGTGCCAGCTGTAAAACAGGGGGCAGGGCACCCAATTTCGGCTACGAGCAGTACTTC.

The chain recombines TRBV9 with TRBJ2-7; 14 bases are a match to TRBD2. Germline CDR1 and CDR2: SGDLS and YYNGEE. This CDR3 is 16 amino acids long. V dropped 4 bases and J dropped 3; count of bases not matched to a gene: 6. CDR3 sequence reads: CASSPGTSGSLYEQYF. CDR3 DNA: TGTGCCAGCAGCCCCGGGACTAGCGGGAGTCTCTACGAGCAGTACTTC. The full variable domain, with the rest looked up from reference TRBV9 and TRBJ2-7, is DSGVTQTPKHLITATGQRVTLRCSPRSGDLSVYWYQQSLDQGLQFLIQYYNGEERAKGNILERFSAQQFPDLHSELNLSSLELGDSALYFCASSPGTSGSLYEQYFGPGTRLTVT.

In its sample, this clonotype was seen many times. The chain recombines TRBV20-1 with TRBJ2-3; 8 bases are shared with TRBD1. This CDR3 is built from 14 residues. V lost 1 base to trimming and J lost 4 bases; unmatched junction nucleotides: 4. The germline CDR1 and CDR2 sequences are DFQATT and SNEGSKA (reference sequence). CDR3 in amino acids: CSARGGRGPDTQYF. CDR3 coding DNA: TGCAGTGCTAGAGGGGGCAGGGGGCCAGATACGCAGTATTTT.

This clonotype was seen many times. V and J are TRBV7-3 and TRBJ2-1, with D maybe TRBD2 (6 bases). This CDR3 is built from 15 residues. Germline lookup yields CDR1 SGHTA and CDR2 FQGTGA. The V end lost 1 base, the J end lost 2 bases, and 9 bases lay between the germline ends. The CDR3 protein is CASSLRRGAYNEQFF. DNA of the CDR3: TGTGCCAGCAGCTTAAGGAGGGGTGCCTACAATGAGCAGTTCTTC.

This clonotype was counted many times. The gene calls are TRBV20-1 and TRBJ2-7; D may be TRBD1 (5 bases). V was clipped by 0 bases and J by 4 bases, with 7 bases between them. Germline assignment: CDR1 DFQATT and CDR2 SNEGSKA (reference sequence). The CDR3 sequence is 12 residues long. The CDR3 DNA is TGCAGTGCTAGAGACAGGGTTTACGAGCAGTACTTC. It codes for CSARDRVYEQYF.

The chain recombines TRBV4-2 with TRBJ2-7; D uncertain. V gave up 5 bases and J gave up 2 bases, with 16 bases separating them. Germline CDR1 and CDR2: LGHNA and YNFKEQ. The CDR3 consists of 15 residues. The CDR3 sequence is CASSERTSRAYEQYF. The CDR3 DNA follows: TGTGCCAGCAGCGAAAGAACCTCGAGAGCCTACGAGCAGTACTTC.

In this sample, this clonotype turned up many times. The chain joins TRBV20-1 to TRBJ1-5, with D unresolved. V was pared by 3 bases and J by 2 bases, with 11 bases between. Looked up from germline, CDR1 is DFQATT and CDR2 is SNEGSKA (reference sequence). The CDR3 length is 14 residues. The CDR3 reads CSARSGVGNQPQHF. DNA for the CDR3: TGCAGTGCTAGGAGCGGGGTAGGCAATCAGCCCCAGCATTTT.

In its sample, this clonotype was seen a few times. This chain joins TRBV18 and TRBJ2-3; 7 bases line up with TRBD2. The CDR3 loop spans 16 amino acids. V lost 1 base to trimming and J lost 4 bases; unmatched junction nucleotides: 8. The germline gives CDR1 KGHSH, CDR2 LQKENI. CDR3 nucleotides: TGTGCCAGCTCACCACAGGCCGGGGGGAAGTCAGATACGCAGTATTTT. Translated, it gives CASSPQAGGKSDTQYF. Complete variable domain (other parts from reference TRBV18 and TRBJ2-3): NAGVMQNPRHLVRRRGQEARLRCSPMKGHSHVYWYRQLPEEGLKFMVYLQKENIIDESGMPKERFSAEFPKEGPSILRIQQVVRGDSAAYFCASSPQAGGKSDTQYFGPGTRLTVL.

The genes are TRBV5-6 and TRBJ1-1; no reliable D call. In germline, CDR1 is SGHDT, CDR2 YYEEEE. The CDR3 spans 13 residues. V lost 0 bases and J 8 bases, leaving 11 bases between the germline ends. CDR3 in DNA: TGTGCCAGCAGCTTGGTTGATACGGACGAAGCTTTCTTT. Translated, it gives CASSLVDTDEAFF.